The TCR beta chain described here comes from a study of T cell responses to AZD1222 COVID-19 vaccine. On this clone itself: No antigen is known for it.

This CDR3 contains 18 residues. Looked up from germline, CDR1 is SGHTA and CDR2 is FQGNSA. The ends were cut back, 1 base at V and 0 bases at J, with 18 bases in the middle. General study results and limits: Compared with day 0, the breadth and depth of the Spike-specific TCR repertoire rose significantly after two doses of AZD1222. Among the donors, most were white British and more were female, and clonal diversity was possibly underestimated. CD4 TCRs linked to vaccination spanned spike, dominating at 160-218 and 743-854.

Generated by immunoSEQ multiplex PCR, the TCRdb table keeps only in-frame clones and is missing some. There are around 120,000 clones in the sample; roughly 90% occur only once, and around 1.1% lies in the top ten. The sample in question was peripheral blood, obtained 28 days after the second AZD1222 dose. The rearrangement joins TRBV7-2 to TRBJ1-1, with D perhaps TRBD1 (6 bases). The receptor was derived from an adult who received the AZD1222 COVID-19 vaccine. The DNA of the CDR3 is TGTGCCAGCAGCTTAGTTCCTTGGGGACAAGTTATGAACACTGAAGCTTTCTTT. This codes for CASSLVPWGQVMNTEAFF.